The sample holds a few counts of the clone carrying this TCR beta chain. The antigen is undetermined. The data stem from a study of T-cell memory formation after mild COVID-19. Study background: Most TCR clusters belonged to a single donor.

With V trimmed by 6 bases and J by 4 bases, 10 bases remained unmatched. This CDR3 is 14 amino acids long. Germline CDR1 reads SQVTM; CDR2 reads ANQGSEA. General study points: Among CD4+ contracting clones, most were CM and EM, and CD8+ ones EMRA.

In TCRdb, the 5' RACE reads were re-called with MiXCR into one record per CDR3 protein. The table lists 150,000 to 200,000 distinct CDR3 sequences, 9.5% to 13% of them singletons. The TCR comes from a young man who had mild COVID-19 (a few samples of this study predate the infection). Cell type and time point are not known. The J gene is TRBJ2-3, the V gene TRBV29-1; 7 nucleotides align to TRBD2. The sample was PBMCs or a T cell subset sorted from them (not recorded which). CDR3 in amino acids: CSVPPAGDPDTQYF. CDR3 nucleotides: TGCAGCGTCCCCCCCGCGGGGGATCCAGATACGCAGTATTTT.